This TCR beta chain appears in the sequencing data of a study of blood T cell repertoires in COVID-19. The table came from immunoSEQ multiplex PCR; TCRdb's copy has only in-frame clones and leaves some out. The data hold fewer than 300,000 clones, with more than 80% observed a single time. V was cut by 7 bases and J by 3 bases, with 21 bases left in between. The germline gives CDR1 LNHDA, CDR2 SQIVND (reference sequence). CDR3 size: 16 residues. Seattle's enrolled individuals joined amid active infection and were then monitored longitudinally. V is TRBV19 and J is TRBJ1-2; D not certain. This TCR came from a woman between 50 and 59 years old with COVID-19, enrolled during active disease. Sequencing was performed on peripheral blood. The CDR3 coding sequence is TGTGCCAGTACCCAAGGAGTGGCAAAGCTTTACTATGGCTACACCTTC. Translated, it gives CASTQGVAKLYYGYTF.